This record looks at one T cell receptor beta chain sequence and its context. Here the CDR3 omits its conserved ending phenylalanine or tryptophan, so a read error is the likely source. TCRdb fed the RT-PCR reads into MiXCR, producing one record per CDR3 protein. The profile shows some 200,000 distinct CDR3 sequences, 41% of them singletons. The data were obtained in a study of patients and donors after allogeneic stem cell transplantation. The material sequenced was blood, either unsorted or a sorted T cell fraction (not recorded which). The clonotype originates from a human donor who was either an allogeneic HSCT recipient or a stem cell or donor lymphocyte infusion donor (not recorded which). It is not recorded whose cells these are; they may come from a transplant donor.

For the CDR3, the DNA is TGCAGTGCTAGAGCTGCGGGAGGCGTTCTAAGGTACAATGAGCAGTTCCTC. Protein: CSARAAGGVLRYNEQFL. V gene TRBV20-1 combines with J gene TRBJ2-1; TRBD2 aligns across 8 bases. Germline loops: CDR1 DFQATT, CDR2 SNEGSKA (reference sequence). Trimming cost V 1 base and J 4 bases; bases outside gene matches: 12. This CDR3 has 17 residues.